Shown below are 25 T cell receptor beta chains from a single sample sequenced in a study of blood T cell repertoires in COVID-19. Sequencing was performed with immunoSEQ multiplex PCR; in TCRdb, only in-frame clones are kept and a portion is missing. The sample has under 300,000 clones, about 93% seen once. Material for sequencing was PBMCs or T cells enriched from blood (not recorded which). The receptors were sampled from a woman between 18 and 30 years old who had recovered from COVID-19.

J is TRBJ1-2 and V is TRBV2; the D gene is possibly TRBD1 (5 bases). The V end lost 2 bases, the J end lost 7 bases, and 14 bases lay between the germline ends. The germline gives CDR1 SNHLY, CDR2 FYNNEI. CDR3 size: 14 residues. CDR3 coding DNA: TGTGCCAGCAGTGAAACCGGCAGGGTGGGTGGCTACACCTTC. This encodes CASSETGRVGGYTF. The full variable domain, its missing parts supplied by reference TRBV2 and TRBJ1-2, is EPEVTQTPSHQVTQMGQEVILRCVPISNHLYFYWYRQILGQKVEFLVSFYNNEISEKSEIFDDQFSVERPDGSNFTLKIRSTKLEDSAMYFCASSETGRVGGYTFGSGTRLTVV.

This chain links TRBV7-9 with TRBJ2-3; TRBD1 matches 7 bases. Trimming removed 3 bases from V and 4 bases from J; junction bases left unmatched: 4. This CDR3 comprises 14 residues. CDR1 and CDR2 (germline): SEHNR, FQNEAQ (reference sequence). The CDR3 DNA reads TGTGCCAGCAGCTTTGGGCAGGGGGCAGATACGCAGTATTTT. This encodes CASSFGQGADTQYF.

CDR3 in amino acids: CATLNRGGGYTF. The CDR3 DNA sequence: TGTGCCACCTTAAACAGGGGTGGAGGCTACACCTTC. This sequence joins TRBV27 and TRBJ1-2, with 7 bases identical to TRBD1. Losses at the gene ends were 10 bases for V and 8 bases for J; bases not matched to a gene: 10. The germline CDR1 and CDR2 sequences are MNHEY and SMNVEV (reference sequence). CDR3 size: 12 residues.

The chain recombines TRBV7-3 with TRBJ2-7, with TRBD2 identical over 8 bases. Germline-derived CDR1 and CDR2 are SGHTA and FQGTGA. CDR3 size: 13 residues. V was pared by 2 bases and J by 6 bases, with 3 bases of the junction left unmatched. The CDR3 reads CASSLLAGGEQYF. The CDR3 region has the DNA TGTGCCAGCAGCTTATTGGCGGGAGGCGAGCAGTACTTC.

V is TRBV19 and J is TRBJ2-1; 8 nucleotides align to TRBD1. Germline CDR1 LNHDA, CDR2 SQIVND (reference sequence). V dropped 7 bases and J dropped 3; count of bases not matched to a gene: 8. The CDR3 consists of 15 residues. In DNA, the CDR3 is TGTGCCAGTACCCCAGGACAGGGAATCTACAATGAGCAGTTCTTC. This sequence encodes CASTPGQGIYNEQFF.

The chain recombines TRBV28 with TRBJ2-7; 7 bases align to TRBD1. This CDR3 has 12 amino acids. Germline V gene lookup returns CDR1 MDHEN and CDR2 SYDVKM. The V and J ends lost 7 bases and 4 bases, in that order; junction bases with no gene match: 4. The CDR3 protein is CASNRGQYEQYF. The CDR3 DNA reads TGTGCCAGCAACAGGGGTCAGTACGAGCAGTACTTC.

V gene TRBV10-3 combines with J gene TRBJ2-1; TRBD2 agrees at 10 bases. With V trimmed by 4 bases and J by 6 bases, 6 bases remained unmatched. CDR3 size: 15 residues. The germline gives CDR1 ENHRY, CDR2 SYGVKD. CDR3 loop: CAISVGAGGSNEQFF. The CDR3 coding sequence is TGTGCCATCAGTGTTGGAGCGGGGGGGTCCAATGAGCAGTTCTTC.

The V call is TRBV7-9, the J call TRBJ2-7; 7 bases match TRBD1. V lost 1 base to trimming and J lost 1 base; unmatched junction nucleotides: 7. The CDR3 contains 16 residues. Germline assignment: CDR1 SEHNR and CDR2 FQNEAQ (reference sequence). The CDR3, as DNA: TGTGCCAGCAGCTTAGGGTCCAGGGGGTATTCCTACGAGCAGTACTTC. Protein: CASSLGSRGYSYEQYF.

This clone came up a few times. V and J are TRBV24-1 and TRBJ2-5; TRBD2 aligns across 11 bases. CDR1 KGHDR and CDR2 SFDVKD come from the germline V gene. The CDR3 has 16 amino acids. After removal of 0 bases from V and 5 bases from J, the junction contained 4 bases not matched to a gene. CDR3 loop: CATSDLNSGGAETQYF. CDR3 sequence (DNA): TGTGCCACCAGTGATTTGAATAGCGGGGGGGCCGAGACCCAGTACTTC.

The chain links TRBV28 to TRBJ2-2; D gene uncertain. Germline values: CDR1 MDHEN, CDR2 SYDVKM. This CDR3 has 15 residues. The V end was cut by 2 bases, the J end by 2 bases, with 9 bases between. The DNA of the CDR3 is TGTGCCAGCAGTTTAGTCGGCGGAAACACCGGGGAGCTGTTTTTT. Residues: CASSLVGGNTGELFF.

V is TRBV10-3 and J is TRBJ1-2; TRBD1 aligns across 9 bases. CDR1 is ENHRY and CDR2 is SYGVKD in the germline V gene. The V and J ends lost 10 bases and 10 bases, in that order; junction bases with no gene match: 16. The CDR3 spans 14 residues. Here the CDR3 DNA reads TGTGCCACCTCACGGAGACAGGGGGGGGTTGACTACACCTTC. Amino acid sequence: CATSRRQGGVDYTF.

This chain uses TRBV19 with TRBJ1-2; D is possibly TRBD1 (6 bases). This CDR3 has 17 residues. V was trimmed by 3 bases and J by 2 bases, leaving 19 bases between them. Germline CDR1 LNHDA, CDR2 SQIVND (reference sequence). This CDR3 is CASSIPNRVPKNYGYTF. CDR3 in DNA: TGTGCCAGTAGTATCCCGAACAGGGTCCCTAAAAACTATGGCTACACCTTC. The complete variable domain, with remaining parts taken from reference TRBV19 and TRBJ1-2, reads DGGITQSPKYLFRKEGQNVTLSCEQNLNHDAMYWYRQDPGQGLRLIYYSQIVNDFQKGDIAEGYSVSREKKESFPLTVTSAQKNPTAFYLCASSIPNRVPKNYGYTFGSGTRLTVV.

The rearrangement uses TRBV7-9 and TRBJ1-2; 10 nucleotides match TRBD1. V trimming: 2 bases; J trimming: 4 bases; junction bases outside the gene matches: 4. Germline V CDR1 and CDR2: SEHNR, FQNEAQ (reference sequence). CDR3 length: 15 residues. CDR3: CASSLLGQGTYGYTF. CDR3 sequence (DNA): TGTGCCAGCAGCTTACTGGGACAGGGGACCTATGGCTACACCTTC.

By proportion, this clone is large. V usage is TRBV13 and J usage is TRBJ2-1; TRBD2 aligns across 9 bases. Per the germline V gene, CDR1 is PRHDT and CDR2 is FYEKMQ (reference sequence). This CDR3 has 18 amino acids. With 5 bases clipped from V and 9 bases from J, the junction kept 20 bases outside the gene matches. The CDR3: CASSTRLDSGSSGSEQFF. Written as DNA, the CDR3 is TGTGCCAGCAGCACCCGACTGGATAGCGGGAGCTCGGGCAGTGAGCAGTTCTTC.

CDR3 in amino acids: CASSIRDTGNTIYF. CDR3 nucleotides: TGTGCCAGTAGTATCAGGGACACAGGAAACACCATATATTTT. The gene calls are TRBV19 and TRBJ1-3, with D possibly matching TRBD1 (6 bases). The V end was cut by 3 bases, the J end by 4 bases, with 10 bases between. CDR1 is LNHDA and CDR2 is SQIVND in the germline V gene (reference sequence). CDR3 length equals 14 residues.

The chain couples TRBV19 to TRBJ1-4; TRBD1 aligns across 10 bases. Trimming at V came to 4 bases and at J to 7 bases, leaving 3 bases not matched to a gene. From germline, CDR1 is LNHDA and CDR2 SQIVND (reference sequence). CDR3 length equals 14 residues. In DNA, the CDR3 is TGTGCCAGTAGTAGCGGACAGGGGGGTGAAAAACTGTTTTTT. It specifies CASSSGQGGEKLFF.

The chain uses TRBV6-5 and TRBJ1-3, with D perhaps TRBD1 (5 bases). Trimming cost V 8 bases and J 0 bases, with 14 bases left between them. Germline lookup yields CDR1 MNHEY and CDR2 SVGAGI. The CDR3 extends over 15 amino acids. As DNA, the CDR3 is TGTGCCAGCGGAACTGGGGGGGTCTCTGGAAACACCATATATTTT. This codes for CASGTGGVSGNTIYF.

The genes are TRBV12-3 or TRBV12-4 and TRBJ1-2; D not resolved. This CDR3 has 12 amino acids. Trimming pared 3 bases from V and 4 bases from J, leaving 6 bases between. CDR3 in amino acids: CASSFEAYGYTF. The CDR3 DNA sequence: TGTGCCAGCAGTTTCGAGGCCTATGGCTACACCTTC.

This clone occurred once. The chain employs TRBV3-1 (or the pseudogene TRBV3-2) and TRBJ2-5, with D maybe TRBD2 (6 bases). Germline V gene data show CDR1 as LGHDT and CDR2 as YNNKEL (reference sequence). V lost 4 bases, J lost 5 bases, and 23 bases lay in between. The CDR3 loop spans 17 amino acids. The CDR3 loop reads CASSPQRLGPAGETQYF. The CDR3, as DNA: TGTGCCAGCAGCCCCCAGAGACTAGGCCCCGCGGGGGAGACCCAGTACTTC.

The chain links TRBV7-9 to TRBJ2-7; 7 nucleotides line up with TRBD1. Germline CDR1 reads SEHNR; CDR2 reads FQNEAQ (reference sequence). The trim removed 5 bases at V and 0 bases at J, leaving 7 bases unmatched. The CDR3 consists of 15 residues. CDR3: CASSPGGGSSYEQYF. The CDR3 bases are TGTGCCAGCAGCCCAGGGGGTGGGAGCTCCTACGAGCAGTACTTC.

This clone came up once. The J gene is TRBJ2-5, the V gene TRBV29-1, with D perhaps TRBD1 (6 bases). Germline lookup yields CDR1 SQVTM and CDR2 ANQGSEA. The CDR3 loop spans 13 amino acids. V lost 4 bases, J lost 4 bases, and 13 bases lay in between. CDR3 protein: CSVGAQGGETQYF. The CDR3 DNA reads as TGCAGCGTTGGAGCACAGGGTGGAGAGACCCAGTACTTC.

The DNA of the CDR3 is TGTGCCAGCAGACCCGCCGGGACTAGCACAGATACGCAGTATTTT. Its protein product is CASRPAGTSTDTQYF. The V and J genes are TRBV6-5 and TRBJ2-3; possibly TRBD2 for D (6 bases). The CDR3 extends over 15 amino acids. Deletions cut 6 bases from V and 0 bases from J, with 13 bases between. Germline V lookup: CDR1 MNHEY, CDR2 SVGAGI.

This chain joins TRBV3-1 (or the pseudogene TRBV3-2) and TRBJ2-6; TRBD2 matches at 9 bases. Germline V CDR1 and CDR2: LGHDT, YNNKEL (reference sequence). J gave up 2 bases and V 8 bases, and 4 bases lay outside the gene matches. The CDR3 is made up of 15 amino acids. The CDR3 sequence: CASEKREAGANVLTF. Here the CDR3 DNA reads TGTGCCAGCGAAAAGCGGGAGGCTGGGGCCAACGTCCTGACTTTC.

This clone was observed a few times. The J gene is TRBJ2-4, the V gene TRBV28; 8 nucleotides line up with TRBD1. The germline V gene has CDR1 MDHEN and CDR2 SYDVKM. V trimming: 6 bases; J trimming: 8 bases; junction bases outside the gene matches: 12. This CDR3 has 15 residues. The CDR3 sequence is CASRAVRGRFDIQYF. The DNA of the CDR3 is TGTGCCAGCAGGGCAGTCAGGGGGCGCTTCGACATTCAGTACTTC.

The chain is built from TRBV5-1 and TRBJ2-5; D is possibly TRBD1 (6 bases). Germline CDR1 SGHRS, CDR2 YFSETQ. Trimming stripped 4 bases from V and 4 bases from J, with 8 bases between. This CDR3 is 12 amino acids long. The CDR3 is CASSLRGETQYF. CDR3 sequence (DNA): TGCGCCAGCAGCCTCAGGGGAGAGACCCAGTACTTC.